This TCR beta chain derives from a study of blood T cell repertoires in COVID-19. Study at large: Material from acute and convalescent COVID-19 was sourced from the United States, Italy and Spain.

The protocol was immunoSEQ multiplex PCR, while the TCRdb copy is restricted to in-frame clones and leaves out a portion. The sample contains about 160,000 clones, roughly 89% of which appear only once. With 1 base clipped from V and 2 bases from J, the junction kept 6 bases outside the gene matches. CDR1 and CDR2 (germline): SEHNR, FQNEAQ (reference sequence). The CDR3 consists of 17 residues. The chain is built from TRBV7-9 and TRBJ2-5, with 11 bases identical to TRBD2. The TCR sequence derives from a woman in her fifties or sixties who had recovered from COVID-19. Sequenced input: peripheral blood. CDR3 DNA: TGTGCCAGCAGCTTAGGGAGGACTAGCGGGTTACAAGAGACCCAGTACTTC. It codes for CASSLGRTSGLQETQYF.